These 8 T cell receptor beta chains were sequenced from one sample in a study of T-cell reconstitution after alpha-beta-depleted transplantation in children. The authors prepared the TCRbeta library with unique molecular identifiers. MiXCR, applied by TCRdb to the PCR reads, yields one record per CDR3 protein. The sample lists about 190,000 distinct CDR3 sequences; 11% were seen once. This sample comprised PBMCs, obtained before TCRalphabeta/CD19-depleted stem cell transplant. These receptors came from a boy aged 2-9 years with acute myeloid leukemia, due to receive a stem cell transplant.

This clonotype was seen many times. The chain employs TRBV5-6 and TRBJ2-2; 10 nucleotides match TRBD1. This CDR3 is 17 amino acids long. CDR1 is SGHDT and CDR2 is YYEEEE in the germline V gene. V was pared by 4 bases and J by 4 bases, with 10 bases of the junction left unmatched. CDR3 residues: CASSGDRGPGVTGELFF. The CDR3 DNA reads TGTGCCAGCAGCGGCGACAGGGGGCCGGGGGTCACCGGGGAGCTGTTTTTT.

This clonotype was observed many times. This rearrangement joins TRBV9 to TRBJ1-5; D unresolved. CDR1 and CDR2 (germline): SGDLS, YYNGEE. The ends were cut back, 4 bases at V and 1 base at J, with 12 bases in the middle. The CDR3 consists of 15 residues. The CDR3, as DNA: TGTGCCAGCAGCCGTACACCGTCCAGCAATCAGCCCCAGCATTTT. Its translation is CASSRTPSSNQPQHF.

This clonotype was observed at least ten times. The chain uses TRBV12-3 or TRBV12-4 and TRBJ1-3; D is ambiguous. The CDR3 consists of 16 residues. V lost 7 bases and J lost 5, with 21 bases in between. CDR3 amino acids: CASTPPGRRPRNTIYF. CDR3 coding DNA: TGTGCCAGCACCCCACCGGGCAGACGACCTAGAAACACCATATATTTT.

This clonotype appeared many times. The chain couples TRBV18 to TRBJ1-1; D unclear. In germline, CDR1 is KGHSH, CDR2 LQKENI. The length of the CDR3 is 13 residues. V lost 3 bases to trimming and J lost 5 bases, with 10 bases between them. The CDR3 nucleotides are TGTGCCAGCTCACCTCGAACGGGGACTGAAGCTTTCTTT. It codes for CASSPRTGTEAFF. The full variable domain, with the rest looked up from reference TRBV18 and TRBJ1-1, is NAGVMQNPRHLVRRRGQEARLRCSPMKGHSHVYWYRQLPEEGLKFMVYLQKENIIDESGMPKERFSAEFPKEGPSILRIQQVVRGDSAAYFCASSPRTGTEAFFGQGTRLTVV.

This clonotype was found many times. This chain links TRBV12-3 or TRBV12-4 with TRBJ1-1; perhaps TRBD1 as D (6 bases). There are 15 residues in the CDR3. Trimming pared 3 bases from V and 0 bases from J, leaving 11 bases between. The CDR3 region is CASSLGTFLNTEAFF. CDR3 bases: TGTGCCAGCAGTTTGGGGACATTTTTGAACACTGAAGCTTTCTTT.

This clonotype appeared many times. The rearrangement joins TRBV20-1 to TRBJ1-4; D remains ambiguous. Germline CDR1 and CDR2: DFQATT and SNEGSKA (reference sequence). The CDR3 totals 14 residues. With 6 bases removed from V and 0 bases from J, the gap between germline ends came to 11 bases. The CDR3 spells CSAPEGATNEKLFF. For the CDR3, the DNA is TGCAGTGCCCCCGAGGGAGCAACTAATGAAAAACTGTTTTTT.

This clonotype appeared many times. This rearrangement joins TRBV9 to TRBJ2-3, with 8 nucleotides matching TRBD2. The germline V gene has CDR1 SGDLS and CDR2 YYNGEE. The CDR3 is made up of 15 amino acids. J gave up 3 bases and V 4 bases, and 7 bases lay outside the gene matches. CDR3 loop: CASSFLTSVTDTQYF. CDR3 DNA sequence: TGTGCCAGCAGCTTTCTGACTAGCGTTACAGATACGCAGTATTTT.

To note about this clonotype: One end of the junction varies from germline; a read error may be responsible. The chain couples TRBV4-2 to TRBJ2-1; 10 bases map to TRBD1. The CDR3 covers 15 residues. The germline V gene has CDR1 LGHNA and CDR2 YNFKEQ. CDR3 loop: CASGQGQGTYNEQFF. The CDR3 DNA is TGTGCCAGCGGCCAGGGACAGGGGACCTACAATGAGCAGTTCTTC.